The clone carrying this TCR beta chain was seen repeatedly, ten times or more. Its antigen is undetermined. A patient was excluded if there was uncontrolled infection, other autoimmune disease, pregnancy or lactation. The record originates from a study of T cells in Graves' hyperthyroidism and ophthalmopathy. Study-wide findings and caveats: Blood shared most expanded thyroid clonotypes above 0.001. Through a model of 13 V-J features, ophthalmopathy was separated from stable hyperthyroidism.

V was pared by 4 bases and J by 0 bases, with 16 bases between. CDR1 is MNHEY and CDR2 is SVGEGT in the germline V gene. The CDR3 runs 17 residues. Amplified TCR beta CDR3 regions came from RNA transcripts. HTBI primers were the set used in a first-round RT-PCR of the TCR CDR3. TCRdb fed the multiplex PCR reads into MiXCR, producing one record per CDR3 protein. The sample comprises about 350,000 distinct CDR3 sequences, under 20% of which are singletons, and approximately 4% rests with the top ten. The sequence derives from a woman aged 18 to 35 with Graves' hyperthyroidism. The chain carries TRBV6-2 or TRBV6-3 and TRBJ1-5; D is perhaps TRBD1 (6 bases). Material: blood. The CDR3 reads CASSLVSRTVSNQPQHF. The CDR3 DNA reads TGTGCCAGCAGTTTGGTATCCCGGACAGTTAGCAATCAGCCCCAGCATTTT.